The clone carrying this TCR beta chain came up a few times. Its target is unknown. The sample is drawn from a study of blood T cells in healthy people across ages. Overall study results and limits: Per million T cells, TCR beta diversity dropped about linearly as age rose.

Alongside a J-beta primer mix, a sample-barcoded 5' primer served in a second PCR lasting about 6 to 11 cycles. TCRdb reprocessed the 5' RACE reads via MiXCR and lists one record per CDR3 protein. The sample lists 790,000 or so distinct CDR3 sequences; just over 55% were seen once. Trimming shortened V by 5 bases and J by 0 bases, and 14 bases separated the two germline ends. The CDR3 consists of 17 residues. CDR1 and CDR2 (germline): SEHNR, FQNEAQ (reference sequence). The V call is TRBV7-9, the J call TRBJ2-6; D tentatively fits TRBD1 or TRBD2 (5 bases each). The source material was blood. The origin of this receptor is a man between 40 and 49 years old in good health. CDR3 loop: CASSGEGGHSGANVLTF. The CDR3 DNA is TGTGCCAGCAGCGGCGAGGGTGGACACTCTGGGGCCAACGTCCTGACTTTC.